This T cell receptor beta chain appears in the sequencing data of a study of cytomegalovirus exposure and HLA in healthy donors. A multiplex PCR was run with 60 Vbeta primers and 13 Jbeta primers. Libraries were prepared by immunoSEQ multiplex PCR; TCRdb keeps only in-frame clonotypes and omits some of them. The table records 90,000 or so clones, 70% of them present only once. This clone has a handful of counts. Its antigen is still unknown. The CDR3 extends over 14 amino acids. In germline, CDR1 is SGHVS, CDR2 FQNEAQ. V was pared by 3 bases and J by 6 bases, with 2 bases of the junction left unmatched. Whole-study results and caveats: A later analysis found that most CMV-associated TCR beta chains appeared HLA-restricted. Among TCR beta chains, those listed as cytomegalovirus-associated numbered about 160.

The sequenced sample consisted of PBMCs. This rearrangement joins TRBV7-8 to TRBJ1-6, with 7 bases fitting TRBD1. The sequence was obtained from a woman in her forties or fifties in good health and CMV-seropositive. In DNA, the CDR3 is TGTGCCAGCAGCTTGGGGACAGCTAATTCACCCCTCCACTTT. Its protein is CASSLGTANSPLHF.